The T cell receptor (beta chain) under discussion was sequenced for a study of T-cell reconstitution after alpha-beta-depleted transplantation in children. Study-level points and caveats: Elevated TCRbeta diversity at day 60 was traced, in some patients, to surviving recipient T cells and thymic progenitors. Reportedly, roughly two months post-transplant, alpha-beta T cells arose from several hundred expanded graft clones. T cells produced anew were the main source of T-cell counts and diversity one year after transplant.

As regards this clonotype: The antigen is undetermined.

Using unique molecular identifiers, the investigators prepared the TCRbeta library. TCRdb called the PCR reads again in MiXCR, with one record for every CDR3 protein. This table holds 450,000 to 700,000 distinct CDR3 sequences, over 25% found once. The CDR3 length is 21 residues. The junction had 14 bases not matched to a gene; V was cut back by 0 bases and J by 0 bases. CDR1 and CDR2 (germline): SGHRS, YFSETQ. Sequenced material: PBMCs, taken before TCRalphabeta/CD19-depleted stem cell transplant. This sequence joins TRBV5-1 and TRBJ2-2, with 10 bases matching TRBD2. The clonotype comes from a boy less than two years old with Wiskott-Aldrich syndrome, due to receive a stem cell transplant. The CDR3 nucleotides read TGCGCCAGCAGCTTGGGGCTAGCGGGAGTAGAACTGCGGCCGAACACCGGGGAGCTGTTTTTT. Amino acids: CASSLGLAGVELRPNTGELFF.